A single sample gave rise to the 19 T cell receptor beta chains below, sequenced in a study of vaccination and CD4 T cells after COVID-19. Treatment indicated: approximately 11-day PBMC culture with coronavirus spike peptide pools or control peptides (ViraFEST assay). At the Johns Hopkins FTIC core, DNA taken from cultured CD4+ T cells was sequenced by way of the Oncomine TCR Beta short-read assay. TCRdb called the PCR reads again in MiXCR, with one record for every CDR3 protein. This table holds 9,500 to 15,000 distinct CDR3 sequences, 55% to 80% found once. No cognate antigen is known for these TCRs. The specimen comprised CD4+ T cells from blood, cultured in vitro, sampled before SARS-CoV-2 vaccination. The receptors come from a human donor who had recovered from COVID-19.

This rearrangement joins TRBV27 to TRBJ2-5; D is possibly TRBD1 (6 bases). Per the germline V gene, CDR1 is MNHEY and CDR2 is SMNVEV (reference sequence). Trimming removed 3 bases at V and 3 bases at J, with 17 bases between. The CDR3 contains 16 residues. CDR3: CASSFAPGTRKETQYF. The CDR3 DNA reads TGTGCCAGCAGTTTCGCACCGGGGACACGCAAAGAGACCCAGTACTTC.

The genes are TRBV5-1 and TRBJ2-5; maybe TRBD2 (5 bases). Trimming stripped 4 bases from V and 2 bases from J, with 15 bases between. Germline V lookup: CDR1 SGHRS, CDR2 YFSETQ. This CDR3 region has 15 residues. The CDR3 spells CASSPYSGLQETQYF. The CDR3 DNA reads TGCGCCAGCAGCCCGTATTCGGGATTACAAGAGACCCAGTACTTC.

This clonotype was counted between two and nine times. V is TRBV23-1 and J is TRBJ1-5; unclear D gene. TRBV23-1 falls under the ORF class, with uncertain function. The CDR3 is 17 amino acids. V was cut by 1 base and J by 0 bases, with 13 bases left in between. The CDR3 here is CASSQFSTRNSNQPQHF. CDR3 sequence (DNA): TGCGCCAGCAGTCAATTCTCCACCCGAAATAGCAATCAGCCCCAGCATTTT.

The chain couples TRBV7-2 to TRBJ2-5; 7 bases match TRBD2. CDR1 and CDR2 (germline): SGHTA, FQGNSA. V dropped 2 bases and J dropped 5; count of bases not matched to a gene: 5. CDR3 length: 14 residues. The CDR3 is CASSLSFGGETQYF. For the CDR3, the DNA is TGTGCCAGCAGCTTATCTTTCGGGGGGGAGACCCAGTACTTC.

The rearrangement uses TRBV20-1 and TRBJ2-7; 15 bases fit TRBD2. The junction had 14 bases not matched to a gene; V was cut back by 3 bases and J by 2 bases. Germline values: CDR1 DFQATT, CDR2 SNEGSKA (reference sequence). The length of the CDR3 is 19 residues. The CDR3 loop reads CSARDRWTSGRAYTYEQYF. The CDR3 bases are TGCAGTGCTAGGGACCGTTGGACTAGCGGGAGGGCCTATACCTACGAGCAGTACTTC.

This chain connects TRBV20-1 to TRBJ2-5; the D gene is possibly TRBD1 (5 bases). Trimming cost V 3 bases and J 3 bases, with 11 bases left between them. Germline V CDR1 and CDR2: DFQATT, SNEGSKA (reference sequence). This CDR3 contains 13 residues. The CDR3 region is CSARPPGKETQYF. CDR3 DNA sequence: TGCAGTGCTAGGCCCCCAGGGAAAGAGACCCAGTACTTC.

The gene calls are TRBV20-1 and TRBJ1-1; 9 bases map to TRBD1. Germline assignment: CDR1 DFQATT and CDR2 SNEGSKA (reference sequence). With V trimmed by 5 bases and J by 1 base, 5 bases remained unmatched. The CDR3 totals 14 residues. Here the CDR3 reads CSAAQGAQNTEAFF. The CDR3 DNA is TGCAGTGCTGCACAGGGGGCACAGAACACTGAAGCTTTCTTT.

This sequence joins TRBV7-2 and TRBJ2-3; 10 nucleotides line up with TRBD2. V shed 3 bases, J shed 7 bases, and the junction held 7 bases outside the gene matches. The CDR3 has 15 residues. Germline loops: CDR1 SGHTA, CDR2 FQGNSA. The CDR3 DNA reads TGTGCCAGCAGCTTGCAAGCGGGAGGGCTCCATACGCAGTATTTT. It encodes CASSLQAGGLHTQYF.

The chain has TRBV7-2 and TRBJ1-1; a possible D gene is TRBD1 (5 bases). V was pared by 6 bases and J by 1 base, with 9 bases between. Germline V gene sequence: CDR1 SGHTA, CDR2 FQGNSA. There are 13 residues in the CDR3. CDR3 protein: CASRRQPNTEAFF. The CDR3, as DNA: TGTGCCAGCAGGAGACAGCCGAACACTGAAGCTTTCTTT.

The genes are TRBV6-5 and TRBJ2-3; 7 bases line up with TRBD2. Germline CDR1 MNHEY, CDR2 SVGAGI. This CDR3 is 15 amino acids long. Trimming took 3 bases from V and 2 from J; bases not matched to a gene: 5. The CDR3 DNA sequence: TGTGCCAGCAGTTATAAGAGCGGGAACACAGATACGCAGTATTTT. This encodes CASSYKSGNTDTQYF.

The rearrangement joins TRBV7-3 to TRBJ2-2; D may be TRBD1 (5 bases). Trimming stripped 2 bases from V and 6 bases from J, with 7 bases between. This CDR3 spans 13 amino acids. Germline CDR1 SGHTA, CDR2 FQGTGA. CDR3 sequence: CASSLSGPGELFF. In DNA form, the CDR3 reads TGTGCCAGCAGCTTATCAGGGCCCGGGGAGCTGTTTTTT.

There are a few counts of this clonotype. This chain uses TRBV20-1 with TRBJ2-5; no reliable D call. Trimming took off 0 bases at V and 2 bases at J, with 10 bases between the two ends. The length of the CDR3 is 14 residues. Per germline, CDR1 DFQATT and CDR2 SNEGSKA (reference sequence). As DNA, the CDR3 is TGCAGTGCTAGAGATCTTGAAAGGCAAGAGACCCAGTACTTC. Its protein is CSARDLERQETQYF.

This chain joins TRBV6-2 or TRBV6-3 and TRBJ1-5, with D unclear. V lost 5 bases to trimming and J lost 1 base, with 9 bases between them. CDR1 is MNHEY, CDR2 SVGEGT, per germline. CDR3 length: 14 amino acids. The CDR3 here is CASSPDLSNQPQHF. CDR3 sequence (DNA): TGTGCCAGCAGTCCTGACTTAAGCAATCAGCCCCAGCATTTT.

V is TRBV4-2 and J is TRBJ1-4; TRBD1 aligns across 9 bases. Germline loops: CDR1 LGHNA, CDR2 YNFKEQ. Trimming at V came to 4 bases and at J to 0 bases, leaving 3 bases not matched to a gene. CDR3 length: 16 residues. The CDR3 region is CASSRTGEATNEKLFF. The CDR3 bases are TGTGCCAGCAGCCGGACAGGGGAGGCAACTAATGAAAAACTGTTTTTT.

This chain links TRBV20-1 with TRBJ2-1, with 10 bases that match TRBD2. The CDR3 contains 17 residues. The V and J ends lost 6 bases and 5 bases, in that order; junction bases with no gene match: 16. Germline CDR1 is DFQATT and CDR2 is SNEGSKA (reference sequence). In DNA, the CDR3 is TGCAGTGCCGCACCCCGAGCGGGAGGGCCGTTTGACAATGAGCAGTTCTTC. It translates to CSAAPRAGGPFDNEQFF.

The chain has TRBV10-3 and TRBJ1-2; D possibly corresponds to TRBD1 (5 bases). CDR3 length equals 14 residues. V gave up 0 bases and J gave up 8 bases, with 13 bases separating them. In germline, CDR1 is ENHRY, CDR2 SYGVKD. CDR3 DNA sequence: TGTGCCATCAGTGAGTCGGGCCAGGGCGGGGGCTACACCTTC. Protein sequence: CAISESGQGGGYTF.

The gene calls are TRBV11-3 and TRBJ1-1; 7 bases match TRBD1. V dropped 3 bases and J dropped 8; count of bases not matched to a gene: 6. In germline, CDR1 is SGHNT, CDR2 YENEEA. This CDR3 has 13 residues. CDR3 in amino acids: CASSLGDSTEAFF. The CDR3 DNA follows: TGTGCCAGCAGCTTGGGGGACAGTACGGAAGCTTTCTTT.

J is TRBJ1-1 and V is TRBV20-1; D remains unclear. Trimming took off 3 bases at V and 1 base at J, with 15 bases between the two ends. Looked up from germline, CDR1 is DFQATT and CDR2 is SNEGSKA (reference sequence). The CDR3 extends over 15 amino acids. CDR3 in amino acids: CSASLALIGNTEAFF. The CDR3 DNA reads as TGCAGTGCTAGTTTAGCTTTGATTGGGAACACTGAAGCTTTCTTT.

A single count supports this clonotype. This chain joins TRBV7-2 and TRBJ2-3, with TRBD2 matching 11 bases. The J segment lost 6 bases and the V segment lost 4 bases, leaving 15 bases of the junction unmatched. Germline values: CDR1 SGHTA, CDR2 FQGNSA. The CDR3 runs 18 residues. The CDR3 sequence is CASSSGLTSGSTGDTQYF. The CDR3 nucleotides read TGTGCCAGCAGCTCGGGCCTCACTAGCGGGAGTACCGGGGATACGCAGTATTTT.